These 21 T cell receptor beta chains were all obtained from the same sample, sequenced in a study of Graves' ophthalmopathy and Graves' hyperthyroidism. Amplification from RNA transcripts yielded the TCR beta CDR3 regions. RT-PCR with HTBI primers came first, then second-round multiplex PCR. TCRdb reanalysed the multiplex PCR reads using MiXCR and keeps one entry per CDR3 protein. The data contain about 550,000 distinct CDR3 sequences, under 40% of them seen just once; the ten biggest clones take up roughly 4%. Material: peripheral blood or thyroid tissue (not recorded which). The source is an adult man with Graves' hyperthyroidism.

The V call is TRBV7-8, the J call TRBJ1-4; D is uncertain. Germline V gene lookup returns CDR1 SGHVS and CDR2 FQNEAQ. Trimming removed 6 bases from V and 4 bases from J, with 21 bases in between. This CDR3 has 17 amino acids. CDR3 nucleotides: TGTGCCAGCAGTAATAGGATTGGGGATGAGCATAATGAAAAACTGTTTTTT. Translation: CASSNRIGDEHNEKLFF.

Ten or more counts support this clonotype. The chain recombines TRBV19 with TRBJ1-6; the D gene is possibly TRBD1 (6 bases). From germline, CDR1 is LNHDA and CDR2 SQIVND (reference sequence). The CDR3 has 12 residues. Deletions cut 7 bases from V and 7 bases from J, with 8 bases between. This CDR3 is CASNQGNSPLHF. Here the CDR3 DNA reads TGTGCCAGTAACCAGGGGAATTCACCCCTCCACTTT.

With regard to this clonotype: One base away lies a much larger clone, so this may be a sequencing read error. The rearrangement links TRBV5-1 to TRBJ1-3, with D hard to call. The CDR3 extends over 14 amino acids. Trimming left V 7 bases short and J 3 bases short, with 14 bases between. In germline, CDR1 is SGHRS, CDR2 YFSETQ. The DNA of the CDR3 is TGCGCCAGCGGTGAATCGGGCTATGGAAACACCATATATTTT. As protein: CASGESGYGNTIYF.

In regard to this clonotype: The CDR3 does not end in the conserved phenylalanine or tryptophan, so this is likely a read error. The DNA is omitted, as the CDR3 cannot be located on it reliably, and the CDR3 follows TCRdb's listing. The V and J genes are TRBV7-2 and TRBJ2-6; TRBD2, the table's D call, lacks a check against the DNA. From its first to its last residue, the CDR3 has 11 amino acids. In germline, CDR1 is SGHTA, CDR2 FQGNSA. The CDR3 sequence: CASSFGLAGSS.

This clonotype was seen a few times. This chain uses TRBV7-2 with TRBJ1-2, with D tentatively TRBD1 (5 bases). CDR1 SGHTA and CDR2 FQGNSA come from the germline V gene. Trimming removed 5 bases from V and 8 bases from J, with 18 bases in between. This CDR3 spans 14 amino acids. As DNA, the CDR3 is TGTGCCAGCAGCCTAAAAGCCGGGACCCCGGGCTACACCTTC. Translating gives CASSLKAGTPGYTF.

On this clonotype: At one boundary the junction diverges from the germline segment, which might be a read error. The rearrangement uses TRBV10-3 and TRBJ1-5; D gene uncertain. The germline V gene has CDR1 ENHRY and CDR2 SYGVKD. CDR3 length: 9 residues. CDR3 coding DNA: TGTGCCATCAGTGAGGGGAAGCGATTT. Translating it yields CAISEGKRF.

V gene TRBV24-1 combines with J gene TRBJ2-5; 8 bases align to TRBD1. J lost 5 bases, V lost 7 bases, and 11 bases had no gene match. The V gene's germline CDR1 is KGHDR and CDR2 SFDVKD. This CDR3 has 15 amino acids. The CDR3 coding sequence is TGTGCCACCAGGGCAGGGGGCGATATTGCGGAGACCCAGTACTTC. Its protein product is CATRAGGDIAETQYF.

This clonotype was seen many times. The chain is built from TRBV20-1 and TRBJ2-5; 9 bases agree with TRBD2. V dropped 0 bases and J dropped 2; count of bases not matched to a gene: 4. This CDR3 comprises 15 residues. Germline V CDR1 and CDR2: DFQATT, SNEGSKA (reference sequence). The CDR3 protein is CSARDRLAVQETQYF. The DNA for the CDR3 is TGCAGTGCTAGAGATCGACTAGCGGTACAAGAGACCCAGTACTTC.

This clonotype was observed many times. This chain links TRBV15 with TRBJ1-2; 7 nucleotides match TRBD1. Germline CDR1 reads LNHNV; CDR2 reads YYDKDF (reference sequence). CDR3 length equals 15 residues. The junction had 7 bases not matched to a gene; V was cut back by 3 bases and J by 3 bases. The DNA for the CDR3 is TGTGCCACCAGCAGGGAACAGGGGTTGTACTATGGCTACACCTTC. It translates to CATSREQGLYYGYTF.

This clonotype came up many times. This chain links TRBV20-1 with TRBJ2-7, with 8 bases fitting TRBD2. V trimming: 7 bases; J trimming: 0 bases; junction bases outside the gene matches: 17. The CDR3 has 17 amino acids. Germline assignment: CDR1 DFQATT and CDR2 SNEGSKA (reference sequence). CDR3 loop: CSVEKTALAGSSYEQYF. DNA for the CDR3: TGCAGTGTAGAGAAGACGGCCCTAGCGGGCAGCTCCTACGAGCAGTACTTC.

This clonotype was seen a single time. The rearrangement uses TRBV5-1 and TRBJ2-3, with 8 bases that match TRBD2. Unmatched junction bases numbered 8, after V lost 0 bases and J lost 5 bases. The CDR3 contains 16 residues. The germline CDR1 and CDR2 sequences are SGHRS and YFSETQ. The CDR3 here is CASSLGHGGAGDTQYF. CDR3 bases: TGCGCCAGCAGCTTGGGGCACGGGGGGGCCGGAGATACGCAGTATTTT.

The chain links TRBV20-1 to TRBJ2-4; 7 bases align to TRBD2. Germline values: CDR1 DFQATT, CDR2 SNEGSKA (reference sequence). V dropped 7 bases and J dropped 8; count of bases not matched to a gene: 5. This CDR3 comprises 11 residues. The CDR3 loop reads CSGTSWDIQYF. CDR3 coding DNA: TGCAGTGGGACTAGTTGGGACATTCAGTACTTC.

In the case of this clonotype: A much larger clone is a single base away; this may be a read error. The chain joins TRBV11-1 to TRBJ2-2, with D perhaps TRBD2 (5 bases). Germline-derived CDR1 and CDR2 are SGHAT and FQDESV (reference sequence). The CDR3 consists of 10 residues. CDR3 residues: CASSTGELSF. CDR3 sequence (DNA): TGTGCCAGCAGCACCGGGGAGCTGTCTTTT.

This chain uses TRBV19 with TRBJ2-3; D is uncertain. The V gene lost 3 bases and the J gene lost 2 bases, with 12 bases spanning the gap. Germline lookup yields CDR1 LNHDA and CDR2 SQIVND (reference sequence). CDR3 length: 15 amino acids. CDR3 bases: TGTGCCAGTAGTATCAGCTTATCTTCCACAGATACGCAGTATTTT. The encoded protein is CASSISLSSTDTQYF.

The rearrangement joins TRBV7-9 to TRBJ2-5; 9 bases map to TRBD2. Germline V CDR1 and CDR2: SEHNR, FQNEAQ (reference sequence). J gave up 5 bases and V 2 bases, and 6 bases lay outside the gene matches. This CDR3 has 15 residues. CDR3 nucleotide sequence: TGTGCCAGCAGCTTAAGCCCTAGCGGGGTGGAGACCCAGTACTTC. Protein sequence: CASSLSPSGVETQYF.

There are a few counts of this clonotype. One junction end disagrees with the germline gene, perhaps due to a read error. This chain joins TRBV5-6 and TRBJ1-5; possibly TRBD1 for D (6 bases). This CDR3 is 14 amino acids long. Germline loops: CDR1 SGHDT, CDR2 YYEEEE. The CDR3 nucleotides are TGTGCCTGCAGCCTCAGGGGTGAAAATCAGCCCCAGCATTTT. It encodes CACSLRGENQPQHF.

The CDR3 DNA follows: TGCAGTGCTAGAGATGAGTCTGCCTCCTACAATGAGCAGTTCTTC. Translation: CSARDESASYNEQFF. This chain uses TRBV20-1 with TRBJ2-1; no reliable D call. V lost 0 bases to trimming and J lost 0 bases, with 9 bases between them. The CDR3 length is 15 residues. CDR1 DFQATT and CDR2 SNEGSKA come from the germline V gene (reference sequence).

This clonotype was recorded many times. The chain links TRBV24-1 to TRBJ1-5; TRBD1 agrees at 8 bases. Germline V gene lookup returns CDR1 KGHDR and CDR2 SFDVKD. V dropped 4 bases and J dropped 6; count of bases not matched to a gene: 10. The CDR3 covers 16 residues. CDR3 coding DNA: TGTGCCACCAGTGACACCGGACAGGGAGGGCTTCAGCCCCAGCATTTT. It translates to CATSDTGQGGLQPQHF.

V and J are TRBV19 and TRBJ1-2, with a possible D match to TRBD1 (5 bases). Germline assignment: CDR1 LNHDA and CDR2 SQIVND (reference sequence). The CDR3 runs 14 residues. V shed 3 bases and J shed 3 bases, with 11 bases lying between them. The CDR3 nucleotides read TGTGCCAGTAGTATCGGCAGGGACGACTATGGCTACACCTTC. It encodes CASSIGRDDYGYTF.

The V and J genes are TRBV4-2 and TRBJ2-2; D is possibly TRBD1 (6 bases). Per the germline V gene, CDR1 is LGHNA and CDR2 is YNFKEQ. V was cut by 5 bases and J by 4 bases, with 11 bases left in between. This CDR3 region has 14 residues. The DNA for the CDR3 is TGTGCCAGCAGCACCCGGGACACCACCGGGGAGCTGTTTTTT. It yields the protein CASSTRDTTGELFF.

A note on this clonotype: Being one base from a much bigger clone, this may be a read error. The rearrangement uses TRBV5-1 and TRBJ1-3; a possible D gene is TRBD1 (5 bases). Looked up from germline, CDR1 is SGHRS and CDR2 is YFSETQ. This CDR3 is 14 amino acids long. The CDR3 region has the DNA TGCGCCAGCAGCTCTCAGGGAACTGGAAACACCATGTATTTT. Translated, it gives CASSSQGTGNTMYF.